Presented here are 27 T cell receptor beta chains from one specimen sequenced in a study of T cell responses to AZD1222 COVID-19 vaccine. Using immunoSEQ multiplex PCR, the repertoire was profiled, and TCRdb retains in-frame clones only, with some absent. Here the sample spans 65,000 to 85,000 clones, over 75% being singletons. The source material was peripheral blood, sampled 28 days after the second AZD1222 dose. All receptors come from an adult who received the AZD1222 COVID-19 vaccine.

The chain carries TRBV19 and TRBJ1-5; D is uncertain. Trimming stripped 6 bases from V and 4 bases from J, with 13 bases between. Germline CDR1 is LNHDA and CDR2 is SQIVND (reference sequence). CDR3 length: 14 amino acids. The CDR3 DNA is TGTGCCAGTAGAAACATTTTAGGGAATCAGCCCCAGCATTTT. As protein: CASRNILGNQPQHF.

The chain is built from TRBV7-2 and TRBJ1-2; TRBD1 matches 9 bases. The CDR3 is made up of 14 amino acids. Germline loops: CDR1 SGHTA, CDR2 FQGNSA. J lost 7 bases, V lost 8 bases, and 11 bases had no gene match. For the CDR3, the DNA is TGTGCCAGCGACCCATACAGGGGGCAGAGTGGCTACACCTTC. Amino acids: CASDPYRGQSGYTF.

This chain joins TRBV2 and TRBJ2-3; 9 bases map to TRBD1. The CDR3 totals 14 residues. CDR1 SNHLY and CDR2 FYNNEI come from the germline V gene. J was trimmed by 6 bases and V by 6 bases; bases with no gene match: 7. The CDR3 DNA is TGTGCCAGCAGGCCGGGACAGGGTGCGGATACGCAGTATTTT. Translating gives CASRPGQGADTQYF. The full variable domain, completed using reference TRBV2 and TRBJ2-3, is EPEVTQTPSHQVTQMGQEVILRCVPISNHLYFYWYRQILGQKVEFLVSFYNNEISEKSEIFDDQFSVERPDGSNFTLKIRSTKLEDSAMYFCASRPGQGADTQYFGPGTRLTVL.

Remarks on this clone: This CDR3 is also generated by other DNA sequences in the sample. The CDR3 coding sequence is TGTGCCATCAGTGAGTCAGGCGGAACGACTGAAGCTTTCTTT. Amino acid sequence: CAISESGGTTEAFF. This sequence joins TRBV10-3 and TRBJ1-1; D not certain. This CDR3 has 14 amino acids. Germline loops: CDR1 ENHRY, CDR2 SYGVKD. V shed 0 bases and J shed 5 bases, with 10 bases lying between them.

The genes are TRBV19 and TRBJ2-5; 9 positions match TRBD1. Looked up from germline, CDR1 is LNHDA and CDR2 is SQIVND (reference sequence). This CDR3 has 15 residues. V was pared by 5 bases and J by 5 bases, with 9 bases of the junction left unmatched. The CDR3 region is CASSPSTGGLETQYF. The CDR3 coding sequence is TGTGCCAGTAGTCCGTCGACAGGGGGGTTGGAGACCCAGTACTTC. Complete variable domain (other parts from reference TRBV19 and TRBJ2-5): DGGITQSPKYLFRKEGQNVTLSCEQNLNHDAMYWYRQDPGQGLRLIYYSQIVNDFQKGDIAEGYSVSREKKESFPLTVTSAQKNPTAFYLCASSPSTGGLETQYFGPGTRLLVL.

The CDR3 here is CASRKQGTDTQYF. For the CDR3, the DNA is TGTGCCAGCAGGAAACAGGGTACAGATACGCAGTATTTT. This sequence joins TRBV27 and TRBJ2-3; tentative D call: TRBD1 (6 bases). The CDR3 runs 13 residues. Trimming cost V 6 bases and J 3 bases, with 10 bases left between them. Germline lookup yields CDR1 MNHEY and CDR2 SMNVEV (reference sequence).

The CDR3 coding sequence is TGCGCCAGCAGCTTGAGGGGGCCTGGCACAGATACGCAGTATTTT. Its translation: CASSLRGPGTDTQYF. The chain joins TRBV5-1 to TRBJ2-3, with TRBD1 matching over 7 bases. This CDR3 has 15 residues. Trimming took 1 base from V and 1 from J; bases not matched to a gene: 3. CDR1 is SGHRS and CDR2 is YFSETQ in the germline V gene.

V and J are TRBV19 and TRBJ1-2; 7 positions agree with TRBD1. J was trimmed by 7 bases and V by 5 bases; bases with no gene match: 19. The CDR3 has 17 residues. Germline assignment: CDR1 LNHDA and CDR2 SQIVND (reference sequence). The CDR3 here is CASSVGAGGGGMRGYTF. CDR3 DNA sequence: TGTGCCAGTAGTGTAGGGGCAGGGGGAGGCGGTATGCGTGGCTACACCTTC.

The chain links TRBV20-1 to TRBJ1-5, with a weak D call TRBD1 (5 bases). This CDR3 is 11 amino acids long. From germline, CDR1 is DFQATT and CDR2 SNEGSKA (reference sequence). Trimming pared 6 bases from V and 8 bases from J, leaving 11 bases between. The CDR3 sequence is CSAAGGEPQHF. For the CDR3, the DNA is TGCAGTGCAGCGGGGGGTGAGCCCCAGCATTTT.

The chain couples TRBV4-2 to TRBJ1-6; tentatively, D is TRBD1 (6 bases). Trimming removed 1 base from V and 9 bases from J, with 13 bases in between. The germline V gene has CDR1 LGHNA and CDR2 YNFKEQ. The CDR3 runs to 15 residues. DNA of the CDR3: TGTGCCAGCAGCCAAGGTCCAGGGGAGATTTCACCCCTCCACTTT. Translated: CASSQGPGEISPLHF.

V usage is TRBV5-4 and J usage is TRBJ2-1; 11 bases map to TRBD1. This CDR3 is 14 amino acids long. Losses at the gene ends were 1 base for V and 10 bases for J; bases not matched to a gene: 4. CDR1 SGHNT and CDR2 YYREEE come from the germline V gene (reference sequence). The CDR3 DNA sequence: TGTGCCAGCAGCTTGCTGGGACAGGGGGTGGAGCAGTTCTTC. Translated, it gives CASSLLGQGVEQFF.

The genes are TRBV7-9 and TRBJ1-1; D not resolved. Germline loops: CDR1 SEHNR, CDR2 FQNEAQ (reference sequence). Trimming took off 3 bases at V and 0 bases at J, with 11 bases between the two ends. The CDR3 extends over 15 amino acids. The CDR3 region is CASSLRSFMNTEAFF. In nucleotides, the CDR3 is TGTGCCAGCAGCTTGCGGAGCTTTATGAACACTGAAGCTTTCTTT.

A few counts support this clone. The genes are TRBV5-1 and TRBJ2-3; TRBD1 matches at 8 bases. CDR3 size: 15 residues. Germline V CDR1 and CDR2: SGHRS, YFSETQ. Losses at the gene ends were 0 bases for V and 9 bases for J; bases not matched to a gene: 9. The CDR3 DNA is TGCGCCAGCAGCTTGGCCGGTGGACAGGGTAGAACGCAGTATTTT. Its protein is CASSLAGGQGRTQYF.

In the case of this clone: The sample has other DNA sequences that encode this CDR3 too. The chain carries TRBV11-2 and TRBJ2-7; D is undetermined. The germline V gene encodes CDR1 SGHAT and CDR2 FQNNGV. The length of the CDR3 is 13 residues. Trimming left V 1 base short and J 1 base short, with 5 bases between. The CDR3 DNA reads TGTGCCAGCAGCTTAGGCCAGTCCTACGAGCAGTACTTC. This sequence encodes CASSLGQSYEQYF.

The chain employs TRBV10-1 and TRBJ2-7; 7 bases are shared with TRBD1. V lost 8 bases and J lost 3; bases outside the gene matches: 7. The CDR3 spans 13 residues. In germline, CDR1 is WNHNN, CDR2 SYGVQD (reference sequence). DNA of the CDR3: TGCGCCAGCGTAAGAAACAGGGGCTACGAGCAGTACTTC. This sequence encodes CASVRNRGYEQYF.

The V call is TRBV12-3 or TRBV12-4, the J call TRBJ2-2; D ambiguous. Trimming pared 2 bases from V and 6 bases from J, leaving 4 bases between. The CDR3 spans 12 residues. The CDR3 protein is CASSLHPGELFF. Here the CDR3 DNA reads TGTGCCAGCAGTTTACACCCCGGGGAGCTGTTTTTT.

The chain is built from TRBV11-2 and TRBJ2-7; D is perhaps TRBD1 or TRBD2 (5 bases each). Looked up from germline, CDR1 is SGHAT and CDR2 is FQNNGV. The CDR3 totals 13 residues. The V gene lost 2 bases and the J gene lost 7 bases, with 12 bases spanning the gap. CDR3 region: CASSLSWGGEQYF. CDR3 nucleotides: TGTGCCAGCAGCTTAAGTTGGGGCGGGGAGCAGTACTTC.

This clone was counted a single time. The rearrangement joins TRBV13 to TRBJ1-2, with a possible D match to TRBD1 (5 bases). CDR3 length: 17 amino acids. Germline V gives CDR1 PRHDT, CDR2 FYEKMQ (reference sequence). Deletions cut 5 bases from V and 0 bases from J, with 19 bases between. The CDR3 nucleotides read TGTGCCAGCAGCCCCGGGGACCTTCATCCAGCTAACTATGGCTACACCTTC. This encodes CASSPGDLHPANYGYTF.

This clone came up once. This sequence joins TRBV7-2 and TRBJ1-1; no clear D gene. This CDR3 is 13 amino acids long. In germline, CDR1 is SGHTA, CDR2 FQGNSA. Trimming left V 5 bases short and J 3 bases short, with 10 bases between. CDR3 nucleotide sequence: TGTGCCAGCAGCCGGAGGTCCGACACTGAAGCTTTCTTT. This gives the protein CASSRRSDTEAFF.

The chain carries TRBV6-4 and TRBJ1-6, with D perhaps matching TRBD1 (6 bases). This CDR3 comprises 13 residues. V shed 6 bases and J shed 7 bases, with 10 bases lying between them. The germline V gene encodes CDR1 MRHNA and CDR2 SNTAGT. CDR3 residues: CASRGQPNSPLHF. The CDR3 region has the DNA TGTGCCAGCAGAGGACAGCCGAATTCACCCCTCCACTTT.

CDR3 protein: CAWRAGRQMTQYF. The CDR3 nucleotides are TGTGCCTGGAGAGCGGGACGCCAAATGACCCAGTACTTC. The chain links TRBV30 to TRBJ2-5; 7 bases are a match to TRBD2. Germline V gene data show CDR1 as GTSNPN and CDR2 as SVGIG (reference sequence). The CDR3 has 13 residues. V lost 3 bases and J lost 7; bases outside the gene matches: 8.

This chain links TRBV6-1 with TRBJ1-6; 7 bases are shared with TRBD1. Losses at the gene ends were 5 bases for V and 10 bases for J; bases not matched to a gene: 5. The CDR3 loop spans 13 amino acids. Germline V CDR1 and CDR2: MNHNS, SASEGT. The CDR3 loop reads CASSTDRPSPLHF. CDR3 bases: TGTGCCAGCAGTACGGACAGGCCATCACCCCTCCACTTT.

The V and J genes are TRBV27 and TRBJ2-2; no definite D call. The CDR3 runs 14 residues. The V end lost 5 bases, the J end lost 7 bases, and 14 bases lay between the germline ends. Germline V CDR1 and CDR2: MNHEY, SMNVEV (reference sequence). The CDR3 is CASSLRRSGGELFF. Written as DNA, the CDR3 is TGTGCCAGCAGTCTCAGGCGGAGTGGCGGGGAGCTGTTTTTT.

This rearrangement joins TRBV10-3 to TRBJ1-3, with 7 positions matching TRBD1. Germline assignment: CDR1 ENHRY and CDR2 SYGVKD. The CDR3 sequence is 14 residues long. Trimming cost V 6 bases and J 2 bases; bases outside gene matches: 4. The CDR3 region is CAIRSTGAGNTIYF. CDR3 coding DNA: TGTGCCATCAGGTCAACAGGGGCTGGAAACACCATATATTTT.

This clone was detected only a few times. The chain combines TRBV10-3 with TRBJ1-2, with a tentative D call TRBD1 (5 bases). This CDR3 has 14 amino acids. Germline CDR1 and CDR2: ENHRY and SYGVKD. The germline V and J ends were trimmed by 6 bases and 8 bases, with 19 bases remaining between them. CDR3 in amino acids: CAIRDDGTRNGYTF. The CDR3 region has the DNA TGTGCCATCAGGGATGACGGGACCCGGAACGGCTACACCTTC.

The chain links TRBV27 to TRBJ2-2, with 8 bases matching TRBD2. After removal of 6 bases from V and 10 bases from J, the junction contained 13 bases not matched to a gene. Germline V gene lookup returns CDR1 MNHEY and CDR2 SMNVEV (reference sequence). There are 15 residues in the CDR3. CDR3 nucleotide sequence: TGTGCCAGCAGCCCAGCGGGGGAGGGGTATGAGGAGCTGTTTTTT. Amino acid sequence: CASSPAGEGYEELFF.

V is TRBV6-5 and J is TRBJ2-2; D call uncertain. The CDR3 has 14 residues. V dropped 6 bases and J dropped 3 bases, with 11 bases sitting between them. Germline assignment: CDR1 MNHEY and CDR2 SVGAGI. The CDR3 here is CASSARSDTGELFF. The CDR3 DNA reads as TGTGCCAGCAGCGCCCGAAGTGACACCGGGGAGCTGTTTTTT.